The 12 T cell receptor beta chains in this list originate from one sample, sequenced in a study of memory CD4+ T cells and cytomegalovirus serostatus. Only in-frame clones appear in the TCRdb table, and some are missing; sequencing was by immunoSEQ multiplex PCR. Of about 80,000 clones in the sample, less than 90% were seen once. The sort gate was single viable CD3+CD4+CD8-CD45RO+ cells for memory CD4+ T cells. Sequenced sample: memory CD4+ T cells from blood. The receptors here all came from an adult in good health and CMV-seronegative.

To note about this clone: The germline gene is not matched at one end of the junction; a read error may be the cause. This rearrangement joins TRBV28 to TRBJ1-2; 7 bases align to TRBD1. Germline V gene sequence: CDR1 MDHEN, CDR2 SYDVKM. This CDR3 has 11 residues. For the CDR3, the DNA is TGTGCCGGCAGGGGGGACTATGGCTACACCTTC. Translation gives CAGRGDYGYTF.

This rearrangement joins TRBV19 to TRBJ2-3; 9 bases are shared with TRBD2. This CDR3 region has 15 residues. CDR1 and CDR2 from the germline V gene are LNHDA and SQIVND (reference sequence). The junction had 7 bases not matched to a gene; V was cut back by 3 bases and J by 6 bases. Here the CDR3 DNA reads TGTGCCAGTAGTATGGCTAGCGGGGAGCTGGATACGCAGTATTTT. Protein sequence: CASSMASGELDTQYF.

The chain links TRBV9 to TRBJ1-2, with D perhaps matching TRBD1 (6 bases). The CDR3 runs 16 residues. Between the trimmed V and J ends, which lost 4 bases and 4 bases, there was a span of 20 bases. The V gene's germline CDR1 is SGDLS and CDR2 YYNGEE. The CDR3 region has the DNA TGTGCCAGCAGCTCAGCCGTCGGACAGAGGGCCTATGGCTACACCTTC. Its protein is CASSSAVGQRAYGYTF.

This chain joins TRBV28 and TRBJ1-2; the match to TRBD1 covers 12 bases. Germline values: CDR1 MDHEN, CDR2 SYDVKM. The CDR3 spans 15 residues. The V segment lost 4 bases and the J segment 8 bases; nucleotides outside the gene matches: 8. The CDR3 DNA follows: TGTGCCAGCAGTTCCGCCGGGACAGGGGGCGGCGGCTACACCTTC. The encoded protein is CASSSAGTGGGGYTF.

The chain links TRBV10-3 to TRBJ1-2; D unclear. Trimming shortened V by 4 bases and J by 8 bases, and 17 bases separated the two germline ends. From germline, CDR1 is ENHRY and CDR2 SYGVKD. The CDR3 has 14 residues. The CDR3, as DNA: TGTGCCATCAGTGCTAGTTCGGGGTTGGGAGGCTACACCTTC. Its protein is CAISASSGLGGYTF.

The chain has TRBV5-6 and TRBJ1-1; maybe TRBD1 (6 bases). V gave up 3 bases and J gave up 3 bases, with 15 bases separating them. This CDR3 is built from 15 residues. The germline CDR1 and CDR2 sequences are SGHDT and YYEEEE. The CDR3, as DNA: TGTGCCAGCAGCTGGACTGGGACATCGTACACTGAAGCTTTCTTT. It translates to CASSWTGTSYTEAFF.

The chain carries TRBV7-3 and TRBJ1-2, with D perhaps TRBD1 (6 bases). Trimming took off 3 bases at V and 2 bases at J, with 13 bases between the two ends. The CDR3 length is 15 residues. Germline lookup yields CDR1 SGHTA and CDR2 FQGTGA. In DNA, the CDR3 is TGTGCCAGCAGCTTTACGGTCGACAGGAACTATGGCTACACCTTC. Protein: CASSFTVDRNYGYTF.

CDR3 nucleotides: TGTGCCAGCAGCTTGGCAGGGACTTCAGGAGAGACCCAGTACTTC. The encoded protein is CASSLAGTSGETQYF. The chain employs TRBV5-5 and TRBJ2-5; the D gene is possibly TRBD2 (6 bases). The CDR3 sequence is 15 residues long. Germline V gene lookup returns CDR1 SGHKS and CDR2 YYEKEE (reference sequence). With 0 bases removed from V and 4 bases from J, the gap between germline ends came to 13 bases.

V usage is TRBV9 and J usage is TRBJ2-1, with 9 bases that match TRBD2. This CDR3 is built from 19 residues. V was clipped by 0 bases and J by 8 bases; unmatched bases: 18. Germline lookup yields CDR1 SGDLS and CDR2 YYNGEE. The DNA for the CDR3 is TGTGCCAGCAGCGTAGAAGGATGGGTGCGGGGGGGCGGGAGCGATGAGCAGTTCTTC. Its translation: CASSVEGWVRGGGSDEQFF. The whole variable domain, filled in from reference TRBV9 and TRBJ2-1, reads DSGVTQTPKHLITATGQRVTLRCSPRSGDLSVYWYQQSLDQGLQFLIQYYNGEERAKGNILERFSAQQFPDLHSELNLSSLELGDSALYFCASSVEGWVRGGGSDEQFFGPGTRLTVL.

This sequence joins TRBV4-1 and TRBJ2-1; TRBD2 aligns across 8 bases. V was pared by 4 bases and J by 3 bases, with 5 bases of the junction left unmatched. Germline V lookup: CDR1 MGHRA, CDR2 YSYEKL. This CDR3 is built from 15 residues. The CDR3 region is CASSRGTSGYNEQFF. CDR3 DNA sequence: TGCGCCAGCAGCCGAGGGACTAGTGGCTACAATGAGCAGTTCTTC.

This clone was recorded once. This chain joins TRBV29-1 and TRBJ2-3; possibly TRBD1 or TRBD2 for D (5 bases each). The CDR3 totals 13 residues. V dropped 0 bases and J dropped 1 base, with 5 bases sitting between them. Germline V gives CDR1 SQVTM, CDR2 ANQGSEA. The DNA for the CDR3 is TGCAGCGTTGAAGAGGGGGGCACAGATACGCAGTATTTT. Protein product: CSVEEGGTDTQYF.

The chain is built from TRBV6-5 and TRBJ2-1, with TRBD1 identical over 9 bases. Germline values: CDR1 MNHEY, CDR2 SVGAGI. The V gene end was trimmed by 5 bases and the J gene end by 6 bases; junction bases not matched to a gene: 8. This CDR3 comprises 15 residues. CDR3 sequence: CASSAGTGFGNEQFF. DNA of the CDR3: TGTGCCAGCAGTGCCGGGACAGGGTTCGGCAATGAGCAGTTCTTC.